The table lists the clone carrying this TCR beta chain with a count of one. The PCR had 60 Vbeta and 13 Jbeta primers. Assay used: immunoSEQ multiplex PCR; TCRdb lists only in-frame clones, some missing. Of approximately 180,000 clones detected, around four fifths appear once; the ten largest clones hold less than 15%. This sample is part of a study of cytomegalovirus exposure and HLA in healthy donors. The CDR3 has 11 amino acids. Germline V gene sequence: CDR1 GTSNPN, CDR2 SVGIG (reference sequence). The V gene lost 4 bases and the J gene lost 5 bases, with 8 bases spanning the gap. The sequencing sample was made of PBMCs. This TCR was recovered from a woman between 50 and 59 years old in good health and CMV-seropositive. The chain couples TRBV30 to TRBJ2-5; D not resolved. The CDR3 spells CAWTSRETQYF. The CDR3 DNA reads TGTGCCTGGACATCCCGGGAGACCCAGTACTTC.